Below, 2 T cell receptor beta chains from the same sample are listed, as sequenced in a study of vaccination and CD4 T cells after COVID-19. Indicated treatment: roughly 10-day PBMC culture with coronavirus spike peptide pools or control peptides (ViraFEST assay). These TCRs are of unknown antigen specificity. Oncomine TCR Beta short-read sequencing was applied to DNA from cultured CD4+ T cells. TCRdb analysed the PCR reads with MiXCR anew, one entry per CDR3 protein. The sample lists 10,000 to 15,000 distinct CDR3 sequences, about three quarters seen once, with roughly 30% in the top ten. Sample: CD4+ T cells from blood, cultured in vitro. All receptors derive from a human donor who had recovered from COVID-19.

The chain links TRBV15 to TRBJ1-2, with 8 bases that match TRBD1. The CDR3 sequence is 15 residues long. Germline V lookup: CDR1 LNHNV, CDR2 YYDKDF (reference sequence). The V segment lost 3 bases and the J segment 4 bases; nucleotides outside the gene matches: 7. The CDR3 region has the DNA TGTGCCACCAGCAGGCAGACAGGGGCCATCTATGGCTACACCTTC. This encodes CATSRQTGAIYGYTF.

The genes are TRBV10-3 and TRBJ1-5, with D maybe TRBD1 (5 bases). V gave up 5 bases and J gave up 1 base, with 9 bases separating them. The CDR3 is 14 amino acids. Germline CDR1 ENHRY, CDR2 SYGVKD. In DNA form, the CDR3 reads TGTGCCATCAGTCCACAGGTCAGCAATCAGCCCCAGCATTTT. Its protein is CAISPQVSNQPQHF.